The 27 T cell receptor beta chains in this list originate from one sample, sequenced in a study of T-cell reconstitution after alpha-beta-depleted transplantation in children. TCRbeta library construction was performed incorporating unique molecular identifiers. MiXCR, run by TCRdb on the PCR reads, gives a single entry per CDR3 protein. The repertoire has approximately 590,000 distinct CDR3 sequences, 10% of them found once; the top ten carry less than 4.5%. Sequenced here: PBMCs from the stem cell graft donor, sampled from the stem cell graft. The receptors stem from a human donor who donated a stem cell graft to a child with acute myeloid leukemia.

As regards this clonotype: The conserved phenylalanine or tryptophan is not found at the CDR3 terminus, so this likely reflects a read error. The rearrangement uses TRBV20-1 and TRBJ2-7; D not resolved. Germline-derived CDR1 and CDR2 are DFQATT and SNEGSKA (reference sequence). V lost 5 bases and J lost 1, with 12 bases in between. The CDR3 runs to 13 residues. CDR3 nucleotide sequence: TGCAGTGCTGACCTCCCGCTTTCCTACGAGCAGTACTAC. The encoded protein is CSADLPLSYEQYY.

This clonotype has a handful of counts. V gene TRBV14 combines with J gene TRBJ1-1, with D perhaps matching TRBD1 (5 bases). The germline V gene encodes CDR1 SGHDN and CDR2 FVKESK. V lost 4 bases, J lost 5 bases, and 11 bases lay in between. The CDR3 has 13 amino acids. Here the CDR3 DNA reads TGTGCCAGCAGCCGAGGGGAGGGGACTGAAGCTTTCTTT. Residues: CASSRGEGTEAFF.

This clonotype was counted many times. V and J are TRBV25-1 and TRBJ2-1; D not certain. Germline CDR1 and CDR2: MGHDK and SYGVNS. The CDR3 spans 12 residues. Trimming pared 4 bases from V and 6 bases from J, leaving 7 bases between. The CDR3 protein is CASSGRTNEQFF. CDR3 nucleotides: TGTGCCAGCAGTGGGCGGACCAATGAGCAGTTCTTC.

CDR3 sequence reads: CAWTGGTGSYNEQFF. The CDR3 DNA reads as TGTGCCTGGACTGGGGGGACTGGCAGCTACAATGAGCAGTTCTTC. The V and J genes are TRBV30 and TRBJ2-1, with a weak D call TRBD2 (6 bases). Germline CDR1 GTSNPN, CDR2 SVGIG (reference sequence). The CDR3 contains 15 residues. Trimming cost V 4 bases and J 3 bases, with 16 bases left between them.

With respect to this clonotype: Possible read error: a much larger clone is one base away. No conserved phenylalanine or tryptophan is present at the end of the CDR3, so a read error is the likely explanation. This chain uses TRBV15 with TRBJ2-1, with TRBD2 matching 10 bases. The CDR3 is 14 amino acids. Germline CDR1 is LNHNV and CDR2 is YYDKDF (reference sequence). Losses at the gene ends were 1 base for V and 12 bases for J; bases not matched to a gene: 6. Here the CDR3 DNA reads TGTGCCACCAGCAGAGGGACTAGCGGTTGGGTGCAGTTCCTC. Translating it yields CATSRGTSGWVQFL.

The V and J genes are TRBV20-1 and TRBJ1-5; D uncertain. This CDR3 comprises 13 residues. V lost 2 bases, J lost 7 bases, and 12 bases lay in between. Germline V gene lookup returns CDR1 DFQATT and CDR2 SNEGSKA (reference sequence). CDR3 nucleotides: TGCAGTGCTAGATTAGGCGGTTTCCAGCCCCAGCATTTT. Translation: CSARLGGFQPQHF.

This clonotype has at least ten counts. V is TRBV12-3 or TRBV12-4 and J is TRBJ1-1; D remains ambiguous. Trimming left V 6 bases short and J 2 bases short, with 4 bases between. The CDR3 is 11 residues long. In nucleotides, the CDR3 is TGTGCCAGCAGAGGCAACACTGAAGCTTTCTTT. This translates into CASRGNTEAFF.

This clonotype was seen only a few times. The chain recombines TRBV5-1 with TRBJ1-2, with unresolved D. Looked up from germline, CDR1 is SGHRS and CDR2 is YFSETQ. Trimming stripped 0 bases from V and 4 bases from J, with 7 bases between. The CDR3 length is 13 residues. In DNA, the CDR3 is TGCGCCAGCAGCTTGGAACCGTTCTATGGCTACACCTTC. The encoded protein is CASSLEPFYGYTF.

This clonotype was detected ten times or more. The chain carries TRBV4-3 and TRBJ2-5; D call uncertain. Germline V gene data show CDR1 as LGHNA and CDR2 as YSLEER. The V and J ends lost 4 bases and 5 bases respectively, with 11 bases between them. This CDR3 has 13 amino acids. The CDR3 spells CASSRAVGETQYF. In nucleotides, the CDR3 is TGCGCCAGCAGCCGAGCAGTCGGGGAGACCCAGTACTTC.

In its sample, this clonotype was seen a few times. V and J are TRBV6-1 and TRBJ1-2, with unresolved D. This CDR3 comprises 16 residues. Germline V lookup: CDR1 MNHNS, CDR2 SASEGT. Trimming stripped 6 bases from V and 3 bases from J, with 20 bases between. CDR3 region: CASSPFWIGSDYGYTF. For the CDR3, the DNA is TGTGCCAGCAGCCCCTTTTGGATCGGCTCGGACTATGGCTACACCTTC.

This clonotype was counted at least ten times. The chain couples TRBV5-1 to TRBJ2-7, with D possibly being TRBD2 (6 bases). V lost 7 bases and J 0 bases, leaving 26 bases between the germline ends. The length of the CDR3 is 18 residues. The germline V gene encodes CDR1 SGHRS and CDR2 YFSETQ. The CDR3 DNA sequence: TGCGCCAGCCGAACTGCTGGACTCACCGGGGGTAGCTCCTACGAGCAGTACTTC. Translated: CASRTAGLTGGSSYEQYF. Using reference TRBV5-1 and TRBJ2-7 for the parts outside the CDR3, the full variable domain is KAGVTQTPRYLIKTRGQQVTLSCSPISGHRSVSWYQQTPGQGLQFLFEYFSETQRNKGNFPGRFSGRQFSNSRSEMNVSTLELGDSALYLCASRTAGLTGGSSYEQYFGPGTRLTVT.

This clonotype was counted many times. The V gene is TRBV5-6, the J gene TRBJ2-2, with D tentatively TRBD1 or TRBD2 (6 bases each). Looked up from germline, CDR1 is SGHDT and CDR2 is YYEEEE. The CDR3 spans 12 residues. The V and J ends lost 10 bases and 6 bases respectively, with 13 bases between them. The CDR3: CASRGGPGELFF. CDR3 DNA: TGTGCCTCCCGTGGGGGGCCCGGGGAGCTGTTTTTT.

This clonotype was counted a few times. The V call is TRBV20-1, the J call TRBJ2-3; 7 nucleotides align to TRBD2. V lost 2 bases to trimming and J lost 1 base; unmatched junction nucleotides: 0. Germline-derived CDR1 and CDR2 are DFQATT and SNEGSKA (reference sequence). This CDR3 comprises 13 residues. Here the CDR3 DNA reads TGCAGTGCTAGACGGGAGGGCACAGATACGCAGTATTTT. Translated, it gives CSARREGTDTQYF.

The genes are TRBV7-9 and TRBJ2-1; possible D gene TRBD1, 5 bases. Trimming took 5 bases from V and 6 from J, leaving 11 bases between them. The germline V gene has CDR1 SEHNR and CDR2 FQNEAQ (reference sequence). The CDR3 length is 13 residues. This CDR3 reads CASSPVGRNEQFF. The CDR3 DNA sequence: TGTGCCAGCAGCCCTGTGGGGCGCAATGAGCAGTTCTTC.

This sequence joins TRBV7-9 and TRBJ2-5; 11 bases are a match to TRBD2. Germline loops: CDR1 SEHNR, CDR2 FQNEAQ (reference sequence). The V gene end was trimmed by 10 bases and the J gene end by 1 base; junction bases not matched to a gene: 5. This CDR3 has 14 amino acids. The CDR3 DNA follows: TGTGCCATCAAGACTAGCGGGGCCCAAGAGACCCAGTACTTC. Translation gives CAIKTSGAQETQYF.

This clonotype has at least ten counts. J is TRBJ1-4 and V is TRBV27; 9 positions match TRBD1. The CDR3 runs to 12 residues. Germline V gene sequence: CDR1 MNHEY, CDR2 SMNVEV (reference sequence). J lost 8 bases, V lost 8 bases, and 3 bases had no gene match. CDR3 protein: CASGTGHEKLFF. The CDR3 region has the DNA TGTGCCAGCGGGACAGGGCACGAAAAACTGTTTTTT.

The chain joins TRBV28 to TRBJ1-1; no clear D. Trimming stripped 1 base from V and 9 bases from J, with 9 bases between. Germline V gene data show CDR1 as MDHEN and CDR2 as SYDVKM. This CDR3 has 12 residues. Here the CDR3 reads CASSLFATQAFF. CDR3 DNA sequence: TGTGCCAGCAGTTTATTTGCAACCCAAGCTTTCTTT.

This clonotype was counted many times. This chain joins TRBV10-3 and TRBJ2-2; TRBD1 agrees at 8 bases. Germline loops: CDR1 ENHRY, CDR2 SYGVKD. V shed 8 bases and J 8 bases; nucleotides not matched to a gene: 7. The CDR3 contains 13 residues. The CDR3 region has the DNA TGTGCCATCGCTGGGACAGGCAAAGGGGAGCTGTTTTTT. Its translation is CAIAGTGKGELFF.

This rearrangement joins TRBV18 to TRBJ2-5; TRBD2 aligns across 12 bases. The CDR3 runs 16 residues. In germline, CDR1 is KGHSH, CDR2 LQKENI. The V gene end was trimmed by 3 bases and the J gene end by 4 bases; junction bases not matched to a gene: 6. The CDR3 here is CASSPTSGRRGETQYF. CDR3 nucleotide sequence: TGTGCCAGCTCACCCACTAGCGGGAGGCGAGGAGAGACCCAGTACTTC.

This sequence joins TRBV28 and TRBJ2-7, with 7 bases that match TRBD2. CDR1 and CDR2 from the germline V gene are MDHEN and SYDVKM. The CDR3 spans 15 residues. Trimming cost V 2 bases and J 3 bases; bases outside gene matches: 7. The CDR3 nucleotides are TGTGCCAGCAGTTTACCGACGGGGACTATCTACGAGCAGTACTTC. Translation: CASSLPTGTIYEQYF.

This clonotype was counted ten times or more. The rearrangement joins TRBV12-3 or TRBV12-4 to TRBJ2-2; weak D call: TRBD2 (6 bases). This CDR3 comprises 15 residues. Trimming removed 4 bases at V and 1 base at J, with 10 bases between. The CDR3, as DNA: TGTGCCAGCAGTTCTCGGACTAAGAACACCGGGGAGCTGTTTTTT. Protein sequence: CASSSRTKNTGELFF.

This clonotype has at least ten counts. The J gene is TRBJ2-1, the V gene TRBV11-1; 13 bases agree with TRBD2. This CDR3 has 18 amino acids. J was trimmed by 6 bases and V by 3 bases; bases with no gene match: 11. The germline CDR1 and CDR2 sequences are SGHAT and FQDESV (reference sequence). Here the CDR3 reads CASSFSSGLAGRTNEQFF. Here the CDR3 DNA reads TGTGCCAGCAGCTTTAGCTCGGGACTAGCGGGAAGGACCAATGAGCAGTTCTTC.

The gene calls are TRBV20-1 and TRBJ2-5; no reliable D call. The CDR3 is made up of 14 amino acids. Per germline, CDR1 DFQATT and CDR2 SNEGSKA (reference sequence). The V end lost 7 bases, the J end lost 7 bases, and 22 bases lay between the germline ends. The CDR3 sequence: CSGRLPNWPWTQYF. The CDR3 region has the DNA TGCAGTGGCCGGCTCCCCAACTGGCCTTGGACCCAGTACTTC.

The sample holds a few counts of this clonotype. This chain joins TRBV4-2 and TRBJ2-2, with 11 bases fitting TRBD2. This CDR3 comprises 18 residues. Germline loops: CDR1 LGHNA, CDR2 YNFKEQ. With 0 bases clipped from V and 6 bases from J, the junction kept 9 bases outside the gene matches. For the CDR3, the DNA is TGTGCCAGCAGCCAAGATGAACTAGCGGGAGATGGTGCCGGGGAGCTGTTTTTT. Amino acids: CASSQDELAGDGAGELFF.

This clonotype showed up many times. The CDR3 sequence is CASSLDSLARDEQFF. The CDR3 DNA follows: TGTGCCAGCAGCTTGGATAGTCTAGCGAGAGATGAGCAGTTCTTC. The V call is TRBV5-5, the J call TRBJ2-1; weak D call: TRBD2 (6 bases). Trimming pared 0 bases from V and 8 bases from J, leaving 15 bases between. The CDR3 covers 15 residues. From germline, CDR1 is SGHKS and CDR2 YYEKEE (reference sequence).

This clonotype has ten or more counts. The V and J genes are TRBV12-3 or TRBV12-4 and TRBJ2-2; 14 positions match TRBD2. There are 15 residues in the CDR3. Trimming removed 10 bases from V and 0 bases from J; junction bases left unmatched: 1. The CDR3 DNA is TGTGCCACGGGACTAGCGGGAGCGAACACCGGGGAGCTGTTTTTT. Amino acid sequence: CATGLAGANTGELFF.

This clonotype has only a few counts. This rearrangement joins TRBV27 to TRBJ2-3; no clear D gene. Germline assignment: CDR1 MNHEY and CDR2 SMNVEV (reference sequence). This CDR3 contains 15 residues. Trimming cost V 4 bases and J 4 bases, with 15 bases left between them. CDR3 region: CASSWDPNRADTQYF. The CDR3 DNA is TGTGCCAGCAGTTGGGATCCAAACCGCGCAGATACGCAGTATTTT.